This T cell receptor (beta chain) was sequenced during a study of T cell clones after liver transplantation. This CDR3 is 13 amino acids long. With 6 bases removed from V and 1 base from J, the gap between germline ends came to 10 bases. Germline lookup yields CDR1 MNHEY and CDR2 SVGAGI. The protocol was immunoSEQ multiplex PCR, while the TCRdb copy is restricted to in-frame clones and leaves out a portion. The repertoire holds more than 95,000 clones, with approximately 78% as singletons. Sequences were derived from CD4+ T cells from blood, sampled before liver transplant. The receptor was isolated from a human donor who received a liver transplant. The V gene is TRBV6-5, the J gene TRBJ2-7; no definite D call. CDR3 coding DNA: TGTGCCAGCAGAGGACCAGCGTCCTACGAGCAGTACTTC. Translation gives CASRGPASYEQYF.